This T cell receptor beta chain originates from a study of OX40 agonist ivuxolimab in advanced cancers. Study background: Patients with hepatocellular carcinoma, melanoma, renal cell or head and neck cancer made up the dose-escalation patients.

Data came from immunoSEQ multiplex PCR; TCRdb stores just in-frame clones and leaves some out. Of roughly 48,000 clones in the sample, around 80% were seen once. The TCR originated in an adult with an advanced solid tumor such as melanoma, head and neck, liver or kidney cancer. Sequencing was performed on CD4+ or CD8+ T cells sorted from blood, taken in a trial of the OX40 agonist ivuxolimab.

The CDR3 sequence: CASRYRGTNTEAFF. The CDR3, as DNA: TGTGCCAGCAGGTACAGGGGAACTAACACTGAAGCTTTCTTT. This chain connects TRBV2 to TRBJ1-1, with TRBD1 matching over 7 bases. V dropped 6 bases and J dropped 2; count of bases not matched to a gene: 6. Per germline, CDR1 SNHLY and CDR2 FYNNEI. The CDR3 totals 14 residues.